These 25 T cell receptor beta chains originate from one sample sequenced in a study of cytomegalovirus exposure and HLA in healthy donors. A multiplex PCR was run with 60 Vbeta primers and 13 Jbeta primers. Clones were read by immunoSEQ multiplex PCR, and TCRdb kept only the in-frame ones, dropping some. Among roughly 180,000 clones listed, about 83% were seen once. The sequenced sample consisted of PBMCs. The receptors here all came from a girl between 10 and 17 years old in good health and CMV-seropositive.

V gene TRBV18 combines with J gene TRBJ2-7; 9 bases align to TRBD1. The V segment lost 2 bases and the J segment 4 bases; nucleotides outside the gene matches: 6. From germline, CDR1 is KGHSH and CDR2 LQKENI. The CDR3 spans 15 residues. The CDR3 DNA sequence: TGTGCCAGCTCACCATCCGGGACAGGGACTTACGAGCAGTACTTC. Translated, it gives CASSPSGTGTYEQYF.

CDR3 DNA sequence: TGTGCTAGTGGTTTGGACCAGGGACTAGCGGGGGGGGACCATGGCACAGATACGCAGTATTTT. Translation gives CASGLDQGLAGGDHGTDTQYF. The V and J genes are TRBV12-5 and TRBJ2-3; 16 nucleotides align to TRBD2. The CDR3 has 21 residues. Trimming removed 1 base from V and 1 base from J; junction bases left unmatched: 11. Germline CDR1 and CDR2: LGHNT and FRNRAP.

The V and J genes are TRBV25-1 and TRBJ2-1, with 9 positions matching TRBD2. Germline trimming cut 4 bases from V and 4 bases from J; bases unmatched to any gene: 8. CDR3 length: 16 residues. Germline V gene sequence: CDR1 MGHDK, CDR2 SYGVNS. CDR3 sequence (DNA): TGTGCCAGCAGTGGGTTAGCGGGGGTAGGGTACAATGAGCAGTTCTTC. The encoded protein is CASSGLAGVGYNEQFF.

The genes are TRBV4-1 and TRBJ1-2; D might be TRBD1 (5 bases). Germline-derived CDR1 and CDR2 are MGHRA and YSYEKL. V was clipped by 3 bases and J by 7 bases, with 9 bases between them. The CDR3 loop spans 12 amino acids. DNA for the CDR3: TGCGCCAGCAGCCAGGGGCTGAGTGGCTACACCTTC. This gives the protein CASSQGLSGYTF.

V is TRBV19 and J is TRBJ1-2, with 7 bases identical to TRBD1. J lost 7 bases, V lost 8 bases, and 4 bases had no gene match. The length of the CDR3 is 11 residues. Germline V gene sequence: CDR1 LNHDA, CDR2 SQIVND (reference sequence). This CDR3 reads CASGQGVGYTF. In DNA form, the CDR3 reads TGTGCCAGTGGCCAGGGGGTTGGCTACACCTTC. The whole variable domain, filled in from reference TRBV19 and TRBJ1-2, reads DGGITQSPKYLFRKEGQNVTLSCEQNLNHDAMYWYRQDPGQGLRLIYYSQIVNDFQKGDIAEGYSVSREKKESFPLTVTSAQKNPTAFYLCASGQGVGYTFGSGTRLTVV.

The chain carries TRBV7-2 and TRBJ2-1, with D hard to call. The CDR3 is 13 residues long. Trimming stripped 1 base from V and 10 bases from J, with 11 bases between. The germline V gene has CDR1 SGHTA and CDR2 FQGNSA. CDR3: CASSLGGNLEQFF. Written as DNA, the CDR3 is TGTGCCAGCAGCTTAGGTGGCAACCTCGAGCAGTTCTTC. Filled out from reference TRBV7-2 and TRBJ2-1, the complete variable domain reads GAGVSQSPSNKVTEKGKDVELRCDPISGHTALYWYRQSLGQGLEFLIYFQGNSAPDKSGLPSDRFSAERTGGSVSTLTIQRTQQEDSAVYLCASSLGGNLEQFFGPGTRLTVL.

V is TRBV27 and J is TRBJ1-5; D not certain. The germline V gene encodes CDR1 MNHEY and CDR2 SMNVEV (reference sequence). The CDR3 runs 13 residues. Trimming left V 8 bases short and J 1 base short, with 9 bases between. The DNA for the CDR3 is TGTGCCAGCTCCTCAGAAAGCAATCAGCCCCAGCATTTT. This gives the protein CASSSESNQPQHF.

The chain joins TRBV6-6 to TRBJ1-3; TRBD1 agrees at 9 bases. Germline values: CDR1 MNHNY, CDR2 SVGAGI (reference sequence). The CDR3 covers 15 residues. The V and J ends lost 2 bases and 4 bases, in that order; junction bases with no gene match: 3. The CDR3 loop is CASSYRDRVGNTIYF. The CDR3 DNA is TGTGCCAGCAGTTACCGGGACAGGGTAGGAAACACCATATATTTT.

The chain combines TRBV20-1 with TRBJ1-2; D unclear. Germline CDR1 reads DFQATT; CDR2 reads SNEGSKA (reference sequence). This CDR3 is 11 amino acids long. The V end lost 1 base, the J end lost 8 bases, and 8 bases lay between the germline ends. CDR3 residues: CSARVTTGYTF. CDR3 DNA: TGCAGTGCTAGAGTCACTACGGGCTACACCTTC.

The V gene is TRBV27, the J gene TRBJ1-6, with TRBD1 identical over 8 bases. Trimming removed 5 bases from V and 5 bases from J; junction bases left unmatched: 5. CDR1 is MNHEY and CDR2 is SMNVEV in the germline V gene (reference sequence). CDR3 length: 15 residues. The CDR3 DNA reads as TGTGCCAGCAGTCCCCGGACAGGGAATAATTCACCCCTCCACTTT. Amino acid sequence: CASSPRTGNNSPLHF.

This rearrangement joins TRBV4-1 to TRBJ1-5, with 10 bases identical to TRBD1. The CDR3 consists of 16 residues. CDR1 and CDR2 from the germline V gene are MGHRA and YSYEKL. The V and J ends lost 0 bases and 2 bases, in that order; junction bases with no gene match: 1. CDR3 loop: CASSQDGTGGNQPQHF. The CDR3, as DNA: TGCGCCAGCAGCCAAGATGGGACAGGGGGCAATCAGCCCCAGCATTTT.

V usage is TRBV6-5 and J usage is TRBJ1-1; 9 nucleotides match TRBD1. J was trimmed by 6 bases and V by 0 bases; bases with no gene match: 5. CDR1 is MNHEY, CDR2 SVGAGI, per germline. This CDR3 region has 15 residues. CDR3: CASSYSRDRVAEAFF. CDR3 coding DNA: TGTGCCAGCAGTTACTCGAGGGACAGGGTGGCTGAAGCTTTCTTT.

The CDR3 sequence: CASSLGQGSYGYTF. As DNA, the CDR3 is TGTGCCAGCAGCTTGGGGCAGGGAAGCTATGGCTACACCTTC. The chain has TRBV5-4 and TRBJ1-2; TRBD1 is a possible D gene (5 bases). There are 14 residues in the CDR3. In germline, CDR1 is SGHNT, CDR2 YYREEE (reference sequence). V lost 0 bases to trimming and J lost 4 bases, with 10 bases between them.

This clone was found a few times. V usage is TRBV28 and J usage is TRBJ1-4; no clear D gene. The germline CDR1 and CDR2 sequences are MDHEN and SYDVKM. The V end was cut by 8 bases, the J end by 6 bases, with 13 bases between. The CDR3 sequence is 13 residues long. The CDR3 sequence is CASFRRTDEKLFF. CDR3 nucleotide sequence: TGTGCCAGCTTCCGGAGGACGGATGAAAAACTGTTTTTT.

The gene calls are TRBV18 and TRBJ1-5; 10 bases fit TRBD1. This CDR3 spans 15 amino acids. Germline values: CDR1 KGHSH, CDR2 LQKENI. Losses at the gene ends were 5 bases for V and 7 bases for J; bases not matched to a gene: 8. The CDR3 here is CASSTPGQGTQPQHF. The DNA for the CDR3 is TGTGCCAGCTCAACTCCGGGACAGGGGACCCAGCCCCAGCATTTT.

The rearrangement joins TRBV27 to TRBJ2-3; tentatively, D is TRBD1 (6 bases). The CDR3 runs to 14 residues. The germline gives CDR1 MNHEY, CDR2 SMNVEV (reference sequence). Trimming took off 6 bases at V and 8 bases at J, with 18 bases between the two ends. This CDR3 is CASRAGQFSATQYF. The CDR3 DNA is TGTGCCAGCAGGGCCGGACAGTTTAGTGCTACGCAGTATTTT.

The chain joins TRBV5-4 to TRBJ1-5; possibly TRBD1 for D (5 bases). Between the trimmed V and J ends, which lost 5 bases and 0 bases, there was a span of 15 bases. CDR3 size: 16 residues. From germline, CDR1 is SGHNT and CDR2 YYREEE (reference sequence). This CDR3 is CASSLPGGDSNQPQHF. As DNA, the CDR3 is TGTGCCAGCAGTTTACCCGGGGGGGATAGCAATCAGCCCCAGCATTTT.

The chain recombines TRBV6-6 with TRBJ1-2; D might be TRBD1 (6 bases). CDR3 length equals 15 residues. Germline V gene sequence: CDR1 MNHNY, CDR2 SVGAGI (reference sequence). Trimming left V 0 bases short and J 8 bases short, with 16 bases between. Written as DNA, the CDR3 is TGTGCCAGCAGTTACTCAGTACAGGGCAAAGGAGGCTACACCTTC. Its protein is CASSYSVQGKGGYTF.

The rearrangement uses TRBV7-9 and TRBJ2-3, with unresolved D. Germline assignment: CDR1 SEHNR and CDR2 FQNEAQ (reference sequence). CDR3 length equals 14 residues. Trimming removed 4 bases from V and 2 bases from J, with 10 bases in between. The CDR3 nucleotides are TGTGCCAGCAGCTCCGATGGCCTCACAGATACGCAGTATTTT. Translation: CASSSDGLTDTQYF.

This chain links TRBV5-6 with TRBJ2-7; possibly TRBD1 for D (5 bases). The CDR3 loop spans 12 amino acids. Germline V gives CDR1 SGHDT, CDR2 YYEEEE. The ends were cut back, 5 bases at V and 0 bases at J, with 6 bases in the middle. The CDR3 region is CASRGDSYEQYF. In DNA form, the CDR3 reads TGTGCCAGCAGAGGGGACTCCTACGAGCAGTACTTC.

The chain is built from TRBV5-1 and TRBJ2-7, with D possibly TRBD2 on 6 matching bases. The CDR3 contains 16 residues. Germline loops: CDR1 SGHRS, CDR2 YFSETQ. Trimming shortened V by 0 bases and J by 0 bases, and 13 bases separated the two germline ends. The CDR3 sequence: CASSLGGTASSYEQYF. CDR3 in DNA: TGCGCCAGCAGCTTGGGAGGGACTGCGAGCTCCTACGAGCAGTACTTC.

The gene calls are TRBV2 and TRBJ1-4; D is unclear. The CDR3 runs 16 residues. Germline V gene lookup returns CDR1 SNHLY and CDR2 FYNNEI. Between the trimmed V and J ends, which lost 5 bases and 4 bases, there was a span of 17 bases. DNA of the CDR3: TGTGCCAGCAGTCCCGGCAGGATCCAGGTTAATGAAAAACTGTTTTTT. It codes for CASSPGRIQVNEKLFF.

The gene calls are TRBV5-1 and TRBJ1-3, with TRBD1 matching over 11 bases. The trim removed 2 bases at V and 4 bases at J, leaving 5 bases unmatched. Germline V gene data show CDR1 as SGHRS and CDR2 as YFSETQ. The CDR3 is 16 residues long. This chain's CDR3 is CASSLSGTGGGNTIYF. The CDR3 coding sequence is TGCGCCAGCAGCTTATCCGGGACAGGGGGGGGAAACACCATATATTTT.

V is TRBV4-1 and J is TRBJ1-1; D may be TRBD1 (6 bases). This CDR3 has 16 residues. Looked up from germline, CDR1 is MGHRA and CDR2 is YSYEKL. The ends were cut back, 2 bases at V and 1 base at J, with 14 bases in the middle. The CDR3 spells CASSQPLQGTNTEAFF. The CDR3 DNA reads TGCGCCAGCAGCCAACCGCTACAGGGCACGAACACTGAAGCTTTCTTT.

V usage is TRBV14 and J usage is TRBJ2-3; D unresolved. This CDR3 has 13 residues. V lost 0 bases, J lost 8 bases, and 9 bases lay in between. CDR1 SGHDN and CDR2 FVKESK come from the germline V gene. CDR3 bases: TGTGCCAGCAGCCAAGAATCCCAATCTACGCAGTATTTT. Translated, it gives CASSQESQSTQYF.